The 7 T cell receptor beta chains below were found in one sample sequenced in a study of CD8 T cells in Susac syndrome (dated by TCRdb to between 2018 and 2021). Receptor libraries were prepared by the immunoSEQ multiplex PCR assay. RNA was extracted using the RNeasy kit, and roughly 0.5 to 1 ug of the RNA was reverse transcribed with random hexamers. TCRdb reprocessing: public reads trimmed at Q25 with fastp, clones called with MiXCR, in-frame beta chains kept. One record per CDR3 amino acid sequence lists the most common genes and DNA. The table for this sample lists around 200,000 distinct CDR3 sequences; roughly 94% of them were counted only once. About 0.17% of the sample is held by the ten biggest clonotypes. Material: CD8+ T cells from PBMCs. The receptor source for this set is a human donor with Susac syndrome.

The chain recombines TRBV5-1 with TRBJ2-3; a possible D gene is TRBD2 (5 bases). Germline V lookup: CDR1 SGHRS, CDR2 YFSETQ. Trimming pared 1 base from V and 2 bases from J, leaving 11 bases between. The CDR3 sequence is 15 residues long. This CDR3 reads CASSLYGGLTDTQYF. The CDR3 coding sequence is TGCGCCAGCAGCTTGTACGGCGGGCTCACAGATACGCAGTATTTT.

Regarding this clonotype: The junction shows a germline mismatch at one end, possibly a read error. This chain links TRBV12-3 or TRBV12-4 with TRBJ2-3; D remains unclear. The CDR3 is made up of 15 amino acids. The CDR3 loop reads CASSLGQVSTDTQYF. CDR3 in DNA: TGTGCCAGCAGCTTAGGTCAGGTTAGCACAGATACGCAGTATTTT.

The CDR3 region is CASSYSPETQYF. The CDR3, as DNA: TGTGCCAGCAGTTACAGTCCAGAGACCCAGTACTTC. The chain joins TRBV6-6 to TRBJ2-5; D gene ambiguous. Germline assignment: CDR1 MNHNY and CDR2 SVGAGI (reference sequence). CDR3 size: 12 residues. Trimming took off 2 bases at V and 4 bases at J, with 5 bases between the two ends.

The V and J genes are TRBV4-1 and TRBJ1-2; D ambiguous. There are 15 residues in the CDR3. With 1 base removed from V and 4 bases from J, the gap between germline ends came to 13 bases. Per germline, CDR1 MGHRA and CDR2 YSYEKL. The CDR3: CASSQGEGQIYGYTF. CDR3 in DNA: TGCGCCAGCAGCCAAGGCGAAGGGCAAATCTATGGCTACACCTTC.

J is TRBJ1-3 and V is TRBV28; TRBD1 matches at 8 bases. The CDR3 is 13 residues long. Germline V lookup: CDR1 MDHEN, CDR2 SYDVKM. V lost 6 bases, J lost 8 bases, and 6 bases stayed unmatched. This chain's CDR3 is CASRRQGSDTIYF. CDR3 nucleotides: TGTGCCAGCAGGAGACAGGGGTCGGACACCATATATTTT.

The chain employs TRBV29-1 and TRBJ1-1; maybe TRBD1 (6 bases). Germline V gene lookup returns CDR1 SQVTM and CDR2 ANQGSEA. V gave up 6 bases and J gave up 3 bases, with 20 bases separating them. CDR3 length: 15 amino acids. The DNA of the CDR3 is TGCAGCGTCCACCGAAGCCCATCAGGGGACACTGAAGCTTTCTTT. Residues: CSVHRSPSGDTEAFF.

V and J are TRBV9 and TRBJ1-1, with 7 bases fitting TRBD1. V dropped 5 bases and J dropped 4; count of bases not matched to a gene: 8. The germline V gene encodes CDR1 SGDLS and CDR2 YYNGEE. CDR3 size: 14 residues. This chain's CDR3 is CASSDDDRVTEAFF. The CDR3 region has the DNA TGTGCCAGCAGTGACGACGACAGGGTCACTGAAGCTTTCTTT.